The 18 T cell receptor beta chains below come from one sample, sequenced in a study of OX40 agonist ivuxolimab in advanced cancers. The assay was immunoSEQ multiplex PCR, and TCRdb's table has in-frame clones only and misses some. The sample includes more than 70,000 clones, around 92% of them seen just once. This specimen was CD4+ or CD8+ T cells sorted from blood, taken in a trial of the OX40 agonist ivuxolimab. Receptor source: an adult with an advanced solid tumor such as melanoma, head and neck, liver or kidney cancer.

The rearrangement joins TRBV28 to TRBJ1-3; 7 positions match TRBD1. V lost 4 bases, J lost 5 bases, and 8 bases stayed unmatched. This CDR3 is built from 15 residues. Per germline, CDR1 MDHEN and CDR2 SYDVKM. The CDR3 here is CASSSTGADRNTIYF. The DNA for the CDR3 is TGTGCCAGCAGTTCTACAGGGGCGGACCGAAACACCATATATTTT.

This clone appeared once. The CDR3 bases are TGTGCCAGTACCCGGACTAGCGGGATCTTGTTCTCTGGGGCCAACGTCCTGACTTTC. Protein: CASTRTSGILFSGANVLTF. The chain joins TRBV19 to TRBJ2-6; 12 bases match TRBD2. V was pared by 7 bases and J by 0 bases, with 10 bases of the junction left unmatched. This CDR3 spans 19 amino acids. Germline CDR1 and CDR2: LNHDA and SQIVND (reference sequence).

This chain uses TRBV29-1 with TRBJ1-4; 8 bases line up with TRBD1. CDR1 is SQVTM, CDR2 ANQGSEA, per germline. The CDR3 totals 14 residues. J lost 6 bases, V lost 5 bases, and 8 bases had no gene match. The CDR3 coding sequence is TGCAGCGTTCTTCGGACAGGGCGTGATGAAAAACTGTTTTTT. It specifies CSVLRTGRDEKLFF.

The chain has TRBV19 and TRBJ1-3; possibly TRBD1 for D (5 bases). V was clipped by 3 bases and J by 0 bases, with 9 bases between them. The CDR3 has 15 amino acids. Germline CDR1 reads LNHDA; CDR2 reads SQIVND (reference sequence). The CDR3 DNA is TGTGCCAGTAGTATTGTGGGGGTCTCTGGAAACACCATATATTTT. Protein sequence: CASSIVGVSGNTIYF.

V gene TRBV20-1 combines with J gene TRBJ2-3; no definite D call. Per germline, CDR1 DFQATT and CDR2 SNEGSKA (reference sequence). This CDR3 has 10 amino acids. Trimming left V 2 bases short and J 3 bases short, with 0 bases between. The CDR3 reads CSARTDTQYF. The CDR3 DNA reads TGCAGTGCTAGAACAGATACGCAGTATTTT.

The V call is TRBV11-2, the J call TRBJ2-3; 10 bases fit TRBD2. This CDR3 is built from 15 residues. CDR1 SGHAT and CDR2 FQNNGV come from the germline V gene. V dropped 7 bases and J dropped 2; count of bases not matched to a gene: 6. In DNA, the CDR3 is TGTGCCAGCACCATACTAGCGGGGAACACAGATACGCAGTATTTT. This encodes CASTILAGNTDTQYF.

The V call is TRBV11-2, the J call TRBJ2-1; the D is unclear. Trimming left V 2 bases short and J 9 bases short, with 17 bases between. CDR3 length: 15 amino acids. CDR1 and CDR2 (germline): SGHAT, FQNNGV. The CDR3 DNA follows: TGTGCCAGCAGCTTATATACTTGGGGTGGTGGTGAGCAGTTCTTC. Amino acids: CASSLYTWGGGEQFF. The whole variable domain, filled in from reference TRBV11-2 and TRBJ2-1, reads EAGVAQSPRYKIIEKRQSVAFWCNPISGHATLYWYQQILGQGPKLLIQFQNNGVVDDSQLPKDRFSAERLKGVDSTLKIQPAKLEDSAVYLCASSLYTWGGGEQFFGPGTRLTVL.

The gene calls are TRBV28 and TRBJ1-2; D is possibly TRBD1 (5 bases). The V gene lost 8 bases and the J gene lost 7 bases, with 17 bases spanning the gap. CDR1 and CDR2 (germline): MDHEN, SYDVKM. This CDR3 has 13 residues. The CDR3 region has the DNA TGTGCCAGCTGGTCCCGCGGTGGGGGTGGCTACACCTTC. It translates to CASWSRGGGGYTF.

The V and J genes are TRBV18 and TRBJ2-5, with D uncertain. The V end lost 4 bases, the J end lost 2 bases, and 5 bases lay between the germline ends. Germline assignment: CDR1 KGHSH and CDR2 LQKENI. The length of the CDR3 is 12 residues. Here the CDR3 reads CASSLRQETQYF. In DNA, the CDR3 is TGTGCCAGCTCACTCAGGCAAGAGACCCAGTACTTC. Variable domain in full (rest from reference TRBV18 and TRBJ2-5): NAGVMQNPRHLVRRRGQEARLRCSPMKGHSHVYWYRQLPEEGLKFMVYLQKENIIDESGMPKERFSAEFPKEGPSILRIQQVVRGDSAAYFCASSLRQETQYFGPGTRLLVL.

The chain has TRBV5-4 and TRBJ2-1, with 9 positions matching TRBD2. V was pared by 4 bases and J by 7 bases, with 9 bases of the junction left unmatched. The CDR3 totals 15 residues. Germline assignment: CDR1 SGHNT and CDR2 YYREEE (reference sequence). The CDR3 nucleotides read TGTGCCAGCAGCGCAACTAGCGGGCGGATAAATGAGCAGTTCTTC. Translation: CASSATSGRINEQFF.

This rearrangement joins TRBV5-1 to TRBJ2-1, with a tentative D call TRBD1 (5 bases). Germline CDR1 and CDR2: SGHRS and YFSETQ. The CDR3 loop spans 15 amino acids. V was pared by 9 bases and J by 9 bases, with 25 bases between. This CDR3 is CATSKLIGERGEQFF. CDR3 coding DNA: TGCGCCACCTCAAAACTGATTGGGGAAAGGGGTGAGCAGTTCTTC.

The chain joins TRBV18 to TRBJ2-7; D may be TRBD2 (7 bases). Trimming removed 4 bases from V and 2 bases from J, with 15 bases in between. There are 15 residues in the CDR3. Germline CDR1 and CDR2: KGHSH and LQKENI. The CDR3 protein is CASSLGGGYPYEQYF. As DNA, the CDR3 is TGTGCCAGCTCACTGGGGGGGGGCTACCCCTACGAGCAGTACTTC. The entire variable domain, with the rest obtained from reference TRBV18 and TRBJ2-7, is as follows: NAGVMQNPRHLVRRRGQEARLRCSPMKGHSHVYWYRQLPEEGLKFMVYLQKENIIDESGMPKERFSAEFPKEGPSILRIQQVVRGDSAAYFCASSLGGGYPYEQYFGPGTRLTVT.

J is TRBJ2-3 and V is TRBV5-1; 8 nucleotides line up with TRBD2. The CDR3 contains 15 residues. Germline trimming cut 7 bases from V and 5 bases from J; bases unmatched to any gene: 12. Germline loops: CDR1 SGHRS, CDR2 YFSETQ. CDR3 sequence reads: CASGGLAGRGDTQYF. CDR3 DNA sequence: TGCGCCAGCGGGGGTCTAGCGGGCCGGGGAGATACGCAGTATTTT.

This clone showed up just once. J is TRBJ1-1 and V is TRBV5-1; TRBD1 matches 10 bases. Germline-derived CDR1 and CDR2 are SGHRS and YFSETQ. This CDR3 comprises 13 residues. V dropped 8 bases and J dropped 1; count of bases not matched to a gene: 2. CDR3 bases: TGCGCCAGTAGACAGGGGGCGAACACTGAAGCTTTCTTT. Residues: CASRQGANTEAFF.

The V and J genes are TRBV5-1 and TRBJ2-1; D not certain. Trimming pared 0 bases from V and 0 bases from J, leaving 7 bases between. Germline values: CDR1 SGHRS, CDR2 YFSETQ. The CDR3 has 15 amino acids. The DNA of the CDR3 is TGCGCCAGCAGCTTGGTCGCGGACTCCTACAATGAGCAGTTCTTC. This codes for CASSLVADSYNEQFF.

In its sample, this clone was seen once. The rearrangement joins TRBV5-5 to TRBJ1-1; D not resolved. CDR3 length: 13 residues. The V end lost 0 bases, the J end lost 4 bases, and 7 bases lay between the germline ends. Germline lookup yields CDR1 SGHKS and CDR2 YYEKEE (reference sequence). CDR3 region: CASSLGSGTEAFF. CDR3 sequence (DNA): TGTGCCAGCAGCTTGGGGTCGGGCACTGAAGCTTTCTTT.

V and J are TRBV18 and TRBJ2-1; D is uncertain. Germline V gene data show CDR1 as KGHSH and CDR2 as LQKENI. V was shortened by 3 bases and J by 9 bases, with 15 bases between the two germline ends. This CDR3 is built from 14 residues. For the CDR3, the DNA is TGTGCCAGCTCACCCTATGTCTCGCCAGGTGAGCAGTTCTTC. Protein sequence: CASSPYVSPGEQFF.

This rearrangement joins TRBV19 to TRBJ2-1; 10 bases agree with TRBD2. The junction had 8 bases not matched to a gene; V was cut back by 4 bases and J by 8 bases. The germline gives CDR1 LNHDA, CDR2 SQIVND (reference sequence). CDR3 size: 15 residues. In nucleotides, the CDR3 is TGTGCCAGTAGTACGTGGGCTAGCGGGAGCTATGAGCAGTTCTTC. Translated, it gives CASSTWASGSYEQFF.